This TCR beta chain was recorded in a study of blood T cell repertoires in COVID-19. About the study: Nucleic acid was either cDNA or gDNA, and it came from T cells, B-cell-depleted T cells, or PBMCs.

V trimming: 5 bases; J trimming: 4 bases; junction bases outside the gene matches: 10. The CDR3 covers 16 residues. Germline lookup yields CDR1 LNHNV and CDR2 YYDKDF (reference sequence). While infection was still active, Seattle patients were enrolled and then followed longitudinally. Methods used by the authors: Nucleated cell counts were estimated from reference gene primer amplification. TCRdb's table, derived via immunoSEQ multiplex PCR, lists solely in-frame clones and lacks some. V and J calls and clone size are given by that table; D and trimming were obtained from the DNA. The data hold around 120,000 clones, with more than 75% observed a single time.

The sequence derives from a man between 60 and 75 years old with COVID-19, enrolled during active disease. The chain is built from TRBV15 and TRBJ2-3; 9 bases fit TRBD2. Sequenced sample: peripheral blood. CDR3 in DNA: TGTGCCACCAGCCGCCCCGGGCGGGAGGGGGCAGATACGCAGTATTTT. It specifies CATSRPGREGADTQYF.